A single sample gave rise to the 8 T cell receptor beta chains below, sequenced in a study of control samples from healthy donors and cancer patients. The method was immunoSEQ multiplex PCR; TCRdb's version includes in-frame clones alone and lacks a portion of them. Counted here are around 190,000 clones, more than 90% occurring once; the ten biggest clones make up just over 1.4%. Sequenced material: blood. The source of these receptors is a man under 40 in good health.

This chain uses TRBV15 with TRBJ2-7; D gene uncertain. Germline loops: CDR1 LNHNV, CDR2 YYDKDF (reference sequence). The V and J ends lost 0 bases and 1 base respectively, with 7 bases between them. The CDR3 extends over 14 amino acids. In DNA, the CDR3 is TGTGCCACCAGCAGAGATCGGGCATCCTACGAGCAGTACTTC. This gives the protein CATSRDRASYEQYF.

The rearrangement links TRBV20-1 to TRBJ1-4; D ambiguous. Germline CDR1 DFQATT, CDR2 SNEGSKA (reference sequence). The CDR3 totals 11 residues. V was clipped by 3 bases and J by 11 bases, with 10 bases between them. The CDR3 region has the DNA TGCAGTGCTAGTACCCGGCCCAAACTGTTTTTT. Protein sequence: CSASTRPKLFF.

This chain links TRBV23-1 with TRBJ1-2; TRBD1 matches at 9 bases. TRBV23-1 is sorted into the ORF group, with uncertain function. With 3 bases clipped from V and 11 bases from J, the junction kept 7 bases outside the gene matches. The CDR3 length is 13 residues. CDR3 region: CASSHVGQGRYTF. CDR3 bases: TGCGCCAGCAGTCACGTAGGACAGGGGAGGTACACCTTC.

This sequence joins TRBV5-4 and TRBJ1-2; the D gene is possibly TRBD1 (5 bases). CDR3 length equals 16 residues. V was pared by 4 bases and J by 2 bases, with 18 bases between. Germline V gene lookup returns CDR1 SGHNT and CDR2 YYREEE (reference sequence). The CDR3 protein is CASSGSKTEINYGYTF. DNA of the CDR3: TGTGCCAGCAGCGGGAGTAAGACAGAAATAAACTATGGCTACACCTTC.

The chain combines TRBV18 with TRBJ1-6, with 11 bases fitting TRBD1. Germline trimming cut 1 base from V and 10 bases from J; bases unmatched to any gene: 6. CDR1 and CDR2 (germline): KGHSH, LQKENI. This CDR3 comprises 16 residues. The DNA of the CDR3 is TGTGCCAGCTCACCACGGGACAGGGGGTGGGAATCACCCCTCCACTTT. Translated: CASSPRDRGWESPLHF.

J is TRBJ1-2 and V is TRBV19, with 7 positions matching TRBD1. CDR3 size: 14 residues. Unmatched junction bases numbered 5, after V lost 3 bases and J lost 4 bases. The germline CDR1 and CDR2 sequences are LNHDA and SQIVND (reference sequence). The CDR3 sequence: CASSMEPGGYGYTF. CDR3 DNA: TGTGCCAGTAGTATGGAGCCAGGGGGCTATGGCTACACCTTC.

The chain is built from TRBV6-2 or TRBV6-3 and TRBJ2-2, with D possibly TRBD2 on 5 matching bases. CDR1 is MNHEY and CDR2 is SVGEGT in the germline V gene. Trimming removed 2 bases from V and 4 bases from J, with 5 bases in between. This CDR3 comprises 13 residues. In nucleotides, the CDR3 is TGTGCCAGCAGTTACGGAGGCACCGGGGAGCTGTTTTTT. Translation: CASSYGGTGELFF.

CDR3 sequence: CASTPTPRETQYF. The CDR3 DNA reads TGTGCCAGCACACCGACTCCTCGCGAGACCCAGTACTTC. The chain joins TRBV7-9 to TRBJ2-5; D not certain. V lost 7 bases and J 5 bases, leaving 14 bases between the germline ends. This CDR3 comprises 13 residues. Germline CDR1 and CDR2: SEHNR and FQNEAQ (reference sequence). Looking up the rest from reference TRBV7-9 and TRBJ2-5 gives the full variable domain: DTGVSQNPRHKITKRGQNVTFRCDPISEHNRLYWYRQTLGQGPEFLTYFQNEAQLEKSRLLSDRFSAERPKGSFSTLEIQRTEQGDSAMYLCASTPTPRETQYFGPGTRLLVL.